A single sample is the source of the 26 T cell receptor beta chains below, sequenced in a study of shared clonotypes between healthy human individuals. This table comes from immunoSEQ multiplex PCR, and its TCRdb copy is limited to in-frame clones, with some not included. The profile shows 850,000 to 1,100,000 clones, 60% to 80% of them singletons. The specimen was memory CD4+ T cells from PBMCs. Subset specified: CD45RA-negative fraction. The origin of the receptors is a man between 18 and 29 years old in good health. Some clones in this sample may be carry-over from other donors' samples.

The CDR3 protein is CASSLLGVGSQPQHF. In DNA form, the CDR3 reads TGTGCCAGCAGTTTATTGGGCGTAGGGTCTCAGCCCCAGCATTTT. V usage is TRBV6-1 and J usage is TRBJ1-5; D gene ambiguous. This CDR3 contains 15 residues. With 5 bases removed from V and 6 bases from J, the gap between germline ends came to 17 bases. CDR1 MNHNS and CDR2 SASEGT come from the germline V gene.

The CDR3 coding sequence is TGCAGCGCGACCACGGGGGGCATGGGTCGGAACACTGAAGCTTTCTTT. This translates into CSATTGGMGRNTEAFF. This chain uses TRBV29-1 with TRBJ1-1, with D possibly being TRBD1 (6 bases). The CDR3 length is 16 residues. V was trimmed by 7 bases and J by 1 base, leaving 22 bases between them. Germline V gene data show CDR1 as SQVTM and CDR2 as ANQGSEA.

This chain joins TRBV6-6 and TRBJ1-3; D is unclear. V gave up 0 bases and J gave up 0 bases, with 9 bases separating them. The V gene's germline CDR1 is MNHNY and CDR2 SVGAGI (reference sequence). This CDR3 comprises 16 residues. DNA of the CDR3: TGTGCCAGCAGTTACTCTACCACCCCCTCTGGAAACACCATATATTTT. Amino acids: CASSYSTTPSGNTIYF.

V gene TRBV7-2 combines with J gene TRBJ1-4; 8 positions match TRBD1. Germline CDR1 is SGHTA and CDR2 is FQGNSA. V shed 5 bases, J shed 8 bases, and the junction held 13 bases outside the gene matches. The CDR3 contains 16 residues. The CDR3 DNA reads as TGTGCCAGCAGCCCCGCACCGACAGGGGCAGGAGAAAAACTGTTTTTT. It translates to CASSPAPTGAGEKLFF.

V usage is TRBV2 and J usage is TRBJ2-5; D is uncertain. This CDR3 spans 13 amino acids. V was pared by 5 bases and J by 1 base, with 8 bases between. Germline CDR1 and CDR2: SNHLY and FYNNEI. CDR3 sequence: CASSYTPQETQYF. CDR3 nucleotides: TGTGCCAGCAGTTACACCCCCCAAGAGACCCAGTACTTC.

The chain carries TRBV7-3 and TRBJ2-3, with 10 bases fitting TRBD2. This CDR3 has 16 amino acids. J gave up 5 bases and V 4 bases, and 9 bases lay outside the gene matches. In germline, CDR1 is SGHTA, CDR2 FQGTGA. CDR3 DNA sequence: TGTGCCAGCAGCTCGCAAGCTAGCGGGAGTCTAGATACGCAGTATTTT. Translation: CASSSQASGSLDTQYF.

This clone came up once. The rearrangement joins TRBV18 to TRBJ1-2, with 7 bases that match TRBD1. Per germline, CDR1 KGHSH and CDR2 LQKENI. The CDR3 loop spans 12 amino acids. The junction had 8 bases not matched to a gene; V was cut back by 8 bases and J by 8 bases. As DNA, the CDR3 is TGTGCCAGCAGGCCGACAGGGAACGGCTACACCTTC. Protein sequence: CASRPTGNGYTF.

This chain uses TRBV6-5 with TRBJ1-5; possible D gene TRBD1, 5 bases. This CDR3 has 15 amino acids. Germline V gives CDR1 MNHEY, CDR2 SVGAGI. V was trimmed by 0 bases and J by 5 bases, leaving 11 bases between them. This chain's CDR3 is CASSYSRGPDQPQHF. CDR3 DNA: TGTGCCAGCAGTTACTCGCGGGGCCCTGATCAGCCCCAGCATTTT.

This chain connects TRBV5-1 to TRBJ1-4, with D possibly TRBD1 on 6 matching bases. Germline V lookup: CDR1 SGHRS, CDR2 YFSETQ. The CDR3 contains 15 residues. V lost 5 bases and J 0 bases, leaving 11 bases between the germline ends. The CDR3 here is CASSGGGTTNEKLFF. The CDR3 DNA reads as TGCGCCAGCAGTGGAGGGGGAACAACTAATGAAAAACTGTTTTTT.

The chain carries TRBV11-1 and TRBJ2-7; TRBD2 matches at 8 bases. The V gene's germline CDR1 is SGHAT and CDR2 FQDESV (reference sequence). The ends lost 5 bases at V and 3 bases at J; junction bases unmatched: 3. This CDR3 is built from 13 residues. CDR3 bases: TGTGCCAGCAGCACTAGCGGTTACTACGAGCAGTACTTC. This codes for CASSTSGYYEQYF.

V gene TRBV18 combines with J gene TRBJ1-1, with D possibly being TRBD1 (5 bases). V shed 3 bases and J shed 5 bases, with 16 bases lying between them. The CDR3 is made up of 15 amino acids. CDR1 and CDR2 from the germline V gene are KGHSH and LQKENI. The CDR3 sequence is CASSPRGVGSTEAFF. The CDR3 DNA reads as TGTGCCAGCTCACCCAGAGGGGTCGGGTCGACTGAAGCTTTCTTT.

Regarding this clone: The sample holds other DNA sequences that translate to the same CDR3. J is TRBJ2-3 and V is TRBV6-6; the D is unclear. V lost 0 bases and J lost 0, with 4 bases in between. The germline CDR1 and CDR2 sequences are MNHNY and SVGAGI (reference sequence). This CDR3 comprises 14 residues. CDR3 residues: CASSYSGSTDTQYF. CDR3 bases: TGTGCCAGCAGTTACTCGGGTAGCACAGATACGCAGTATTTT.

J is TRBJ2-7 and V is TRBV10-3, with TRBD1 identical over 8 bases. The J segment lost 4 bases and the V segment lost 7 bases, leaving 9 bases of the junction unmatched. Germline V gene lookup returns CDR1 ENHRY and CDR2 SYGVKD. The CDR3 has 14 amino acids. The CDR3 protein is CAIKQGQETYEQYF. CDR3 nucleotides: TGTGCCATCAAGCAGGGACAGGAGACGTACGAGCAGTACTTC.

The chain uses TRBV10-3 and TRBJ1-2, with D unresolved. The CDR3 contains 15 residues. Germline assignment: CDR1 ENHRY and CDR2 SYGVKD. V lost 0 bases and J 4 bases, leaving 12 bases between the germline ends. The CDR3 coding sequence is TGTGCCATCAGTGAGTCTCGGGAACCCGTCTATGGCTACACCTTC. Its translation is CAISESREPVYGYTF.

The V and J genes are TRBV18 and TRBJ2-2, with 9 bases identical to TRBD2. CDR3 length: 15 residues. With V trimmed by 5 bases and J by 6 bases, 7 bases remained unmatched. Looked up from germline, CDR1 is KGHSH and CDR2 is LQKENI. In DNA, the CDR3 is TGTGCCAGCTCATCCAACGCGGGAGGGGCCGGGGAGCTGTTTTTT. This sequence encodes CASSSNAGGAGELFF.

CDR3 in amino acids: CASSFYLDTQYF. Here the CDR3 DNA reads TGTGCCAGCAGTTTTTATTTGGATACCCAGTACTTC. The rearrangement uses TRBV28 and TRBJ2-5; D gene unclear. The CDR3 length is 12 residues. Trimming took off 3 bases at V and 8 bases at J, with 10 bases between the two ends. Germline CDR1 reads MDHEN; CDR2 reads SYDVKM. The entire variable domain, with the rest obtained from reference TRBV28 and TRBJ2-5, is as follows: DVKVTQSSRYLVKRTGEKVFLECVQDMDHENMFWYRQDPGLGLRLIYFSYDVKMKEKGDIPEGYSVSREKKERFSLILESASTNQTSMYLCASSFYLDTQYFGPGTRLLVL.

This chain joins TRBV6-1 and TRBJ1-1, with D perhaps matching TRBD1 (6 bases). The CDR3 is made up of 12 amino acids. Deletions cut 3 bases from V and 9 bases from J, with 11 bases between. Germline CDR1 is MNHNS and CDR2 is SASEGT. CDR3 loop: CASSERWGQAFF. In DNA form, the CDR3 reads TGTGCCAGCAGTGAGAGATGGGGGCAAGCTTTCTTT.

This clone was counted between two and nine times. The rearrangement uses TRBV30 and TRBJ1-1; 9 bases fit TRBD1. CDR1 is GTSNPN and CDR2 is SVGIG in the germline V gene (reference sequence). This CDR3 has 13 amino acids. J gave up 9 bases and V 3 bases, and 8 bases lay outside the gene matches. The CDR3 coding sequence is TGTGCCTGGAGGATCGCGGGACAGGGAAAAGCTTTCTTT. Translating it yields CAWRIAGQGKAFF.

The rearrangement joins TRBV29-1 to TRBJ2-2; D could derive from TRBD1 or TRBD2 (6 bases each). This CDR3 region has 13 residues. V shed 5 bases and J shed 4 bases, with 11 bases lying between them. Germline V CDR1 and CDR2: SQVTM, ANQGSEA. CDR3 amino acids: CSVQGGSTGELFF. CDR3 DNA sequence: TGCAGCGTTCAAGGGGGGTCCACCGGGGAGCTGTTTTTT.

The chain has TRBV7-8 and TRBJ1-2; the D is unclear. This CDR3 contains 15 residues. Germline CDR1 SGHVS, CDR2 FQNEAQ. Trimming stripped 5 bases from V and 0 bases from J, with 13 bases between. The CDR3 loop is CASSRAGASNYGYTF. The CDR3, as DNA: TGTGCCAGCAGCCGCGCGGGCGCCTCTAACTATGGCTACACCTTC.

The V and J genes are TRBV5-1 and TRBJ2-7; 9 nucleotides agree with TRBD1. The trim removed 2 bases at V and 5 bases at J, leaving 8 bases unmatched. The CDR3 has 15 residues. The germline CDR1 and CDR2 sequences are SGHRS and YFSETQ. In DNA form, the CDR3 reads TGCGCCAGCAGCTTAAGCGGGACAGGGAACGACGAGCAGTACTTC. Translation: CASSLSGTGNDEQYF. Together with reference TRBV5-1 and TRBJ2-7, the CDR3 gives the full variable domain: KAGVTQTPRYLIKTRGQQVTLSCSPISGHRSVSWYQQTPGQGLQFLFEYFSETQRNKGNFPGRFSGRQFSNSRSEMNVSTLELGDSALYLCASSLSGTGNDEQYFGPGTRLTVT.

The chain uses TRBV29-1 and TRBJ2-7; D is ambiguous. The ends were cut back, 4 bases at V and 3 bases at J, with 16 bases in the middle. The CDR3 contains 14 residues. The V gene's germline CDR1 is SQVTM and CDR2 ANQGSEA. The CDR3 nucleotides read TGCAGCGTTGGGACCGGGTCGGGTAACTACGAGCAGTACTTC. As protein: CSVGTGSGNYEQYF.

The CDR3 protein is CASSHREARETQYF. The CDR3 nucleotides read TGTGCCAGCAGCCACAGGGAAGCGAGAGAGACCCAGTACTTC. The chain links TRBV11-2 to TRBJ2-5; D is perhaps TRBD1 (6 bases). Germline V gives CDR1 SGHAT, CDR2 FQNNGV. This CDR3 has 14 amino acids. Deletions cut 5 bases from V and 4 bases from J, with 14 bases between.

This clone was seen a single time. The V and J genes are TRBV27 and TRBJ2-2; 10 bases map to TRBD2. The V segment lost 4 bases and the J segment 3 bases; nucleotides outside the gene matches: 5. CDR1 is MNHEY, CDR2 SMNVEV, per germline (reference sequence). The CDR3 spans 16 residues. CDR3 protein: CASSSTSGFYTGELFF. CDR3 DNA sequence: TGTGCCAGCAGTTCGACTAGCGGGTTCTACACCGGGGAGCTGTTTTTT.

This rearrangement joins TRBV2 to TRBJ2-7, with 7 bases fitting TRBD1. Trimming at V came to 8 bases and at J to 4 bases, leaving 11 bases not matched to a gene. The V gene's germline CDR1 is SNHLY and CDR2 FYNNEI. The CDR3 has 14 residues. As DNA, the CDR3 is TGTGCCAGCGGAAGACAGGGAAGGAGGTACGAGCAGTACTTC. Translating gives CASGRQGRRYEQYF. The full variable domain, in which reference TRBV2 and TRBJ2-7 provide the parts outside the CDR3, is EPEVTQTPSHQVTQMGQEVILRCVPISNHLYFYWYRQILGQKVEFLVSFYNNEISEKSEIFDDQFSVERPDGSNFTLKIRSTKLEDSAMYFCASGRQGRRYEQYFGPGTRLTVT.

CDR3 in DNA: TGTGCCAGCAGTTTATCGCAGAGCGGGAGTAATACGCAGTATTTT. It specifies CASSLSQSGSNTQYF. V gene TRBV27 combines with J gene TRBJ2-3; TRBD2 matches at 8 bases. Trimming cost V 0 bases and J 7 bases; bases outside gene matches: 6. Per the germline V gene, CDR1 is MNHEY and CDR2 is SMNVEV (reference sequence). The CDR3 has 15 residues.